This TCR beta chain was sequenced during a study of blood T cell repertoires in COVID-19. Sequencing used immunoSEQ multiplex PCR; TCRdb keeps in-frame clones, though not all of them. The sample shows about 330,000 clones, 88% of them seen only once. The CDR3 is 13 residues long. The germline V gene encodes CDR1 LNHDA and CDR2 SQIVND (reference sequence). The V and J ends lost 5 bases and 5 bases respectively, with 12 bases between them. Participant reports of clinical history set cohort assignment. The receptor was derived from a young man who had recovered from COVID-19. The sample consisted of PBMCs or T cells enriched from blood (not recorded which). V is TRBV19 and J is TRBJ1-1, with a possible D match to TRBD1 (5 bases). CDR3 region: CASSGGGATEAFF. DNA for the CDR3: TGTGCCAGTAGTGGGGGAGGGGCGACTGAAGCTTTCTTT. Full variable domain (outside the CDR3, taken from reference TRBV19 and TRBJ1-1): DGGITQSPKYLFRKEGQNVTLSCEQNLNHDAMYWYRQDPGQGLRLIYYSQIVNDFQKGDIAEGYSVSREKKESFPLTVTSAQKNPTAFYLCASSGGGATEAFFGQGTRLTVV.